The 16 T cell receptor beta chains below were found in one sample sequenced in a study of cytomegalovirus exposure and HLA in healthy donors. The PCR ran on 60 Vbeta and 13 Jbeta primers. Data came from immunoSEQ multiplex PCR; TCRdb stores just in-frame clones and leaves some out. The table shows 100,000 to 150,000 clones, with 83% occurring only once. Input material: PBMCs. These receptors were obtained from a woman in her thirties or forties in good health and CMV-seropositive.

This clone has more than one count but fewer than ten. The genes are TRBV7-8 and TRBJ2-7, with D possibly being TRBD2 (7 bases). In germline, CDR1 is SGHVS, CDR2 FQNEAQ. V was pared by 5 bases and J by 2 bases, with 25 bases between. The CDR3 is 18 amino acids. CDR3: CASSAKGGGGRVTYEQYF. The CDR3 DNA reads as TGTGCCAGCAGCGCGAAGGGGGGGGGAGGCAGGGTGACCTACGAGCAGTACTTC.

This clone has only a few counts. The J gene is TRBJ2-7, the V gene TRBV27; TRBD1 agrees at 8 bases. This CDR3 is built from 15 residues. The germline V gene encodes CDR1 MNHEY and CDR2 SMNVEV (reference sequence). With V trimmed by 5 bases and J by 6 bases, 12 bases remained unmatched. The CDR3 reads CASSKKTGDRGEQYF. CDR3 DNA: TGTGCCAGCAGTAAAAAGACAGGGGATCGGGGCGAGCAGTACTTC.

This sequence joins TRBV9 and TRBJ1-3, with a tentative D call TRBD1 (5 bases). This CDR3 region has 14 residues. V was pared by 3 bases and J by 3 bases, with 10 bases between. CDR1 is SGDLS and CDR2 is YYNGEE in the germline V gene. CDR3 region: CASSAPGVGNTIYF. The DNA for the CDR3 is TGTGCCAGCAGCGCCCCGGGGGTTGGAAACACCATATATTTT. Complete variable domain (other parts from reference TRBV9 and TRBJ1-3): DSGVTQTPKHLITATGQRVTLRCSPRSGDLSVYWYQQSLDQGLQFLIQYYNGEERAKGNILERFSAQQFPDLHSELNLSSLELGDSALYFCASSAPGVGNTIYFGEGSWLTVV.

This chain uses TRBV27 with TRBJ1-1, with 11 bases lining up with TRBD1. V lost 4 bases and J lost 8; bases outside the gene matches: 9. The V gene's germline CDR1 is MNHEY and CDR2 SMNVEV (reference sequence). This CDR3 comprises 15 residues. The DNA of the CDR3 is TGTGCCAGCAGTTCCCGGACAGGGGGCTTAAGGGAAGCTTTCTTT. Amino acid sequence: CASSSRTGGLREAFF.

This clone was observed a handful of times. This sequence joins TRBV6-6 and TRBJ1-2; possible D gene TRBD1, 5 bases. From germline, CDR1 is MNHNY and CDR2 SVGAGI (reference sequence). The CDR3 extends over 12 amino acids. Trimming pared 6 bases from V and 6 bases from J, leaving 11 bases between. The CDR3 loop is CASSRGGDGYTF. CDR3 DNA sequence: TGTGCCAGCAGCCGGGGGGGGGATGGCTACACCTTC.

The chain recombines TRBV6-5 with TRBJ2-7; TRBD2 aligns across 10 bases. This CDR3 comprises 15 residues. Germline V gene sequence: CDR1 MNHEY, CDR2 SVGAGI. The junction had 5 bases not matched to a gene; V was cut back by 2 bases and J by 4 bases. The CDR3 protein is CASSYGSSGSYEQYF. The DNA of the CDR3 is TGTGCCAGCAGTTACGGGTCTAGCGGGAGTTACGAGCAGTACTTC.

This chain connects TRBV7-9 to TRBJ2-1; 7 bases line up with TRBD2. The CDR3 length is 16 residues. V was pared by 2 bases and J by 9 bases, with 13 bases of the junction left unmatched. The germline CDR1 and CDR2 sequences are SEHNR and FQNEAQ (reference sequence). The CDR3 loop reads CASSLYGREVLTEQFF. The CDR3 DNA follows: TGTGCCAGCAGCTTATATGGACGGGAGGTGCTTACTGAGCAGTTCTTC.

The chain joins TRBV28 to TRBJ2-7; D is ambiguous. V shed 1 base and J shed 3 bases, with 7 bases lying between them. Per the germline V gene, CDR1 is MDHEN and CDR2 is SYDVKM. This CDR3 is built from 13 residues. The CDR3 DNA reads TGTGCCAGCAGTTTATTCAGGAACTACGAGCAGTACTTC. This codes for CASSLFRNYEQYF.

The genes are TRBV29-1 and TRBJ2-5; a weak D match, TRBD1 (6 bases). The V end lost 7 bases, the J end lost 5 bases, and 17 bases lay between the germline ends. The germline gives CDR1 SQVTM, CDR2 ANQGSEA. The CDR3 totals 13 residues. The CDR3 here is CSGQLDRQETQYF. CDR3 nucleotide sequence: TGCAGCGGACAACTAGACAGGCAGGAGACCCAGTACTTC. Based on the CDR3 plus reference TRBV29-1 and TRBJ2-5, the full variable domain is SAVISQKPSRDICQRGTSLTIQCQVDSQVTMMFWYRQQPGQSLTLIATANQGSEATYESGFVIDKFPISRPNLTFSTLTVSNMSPEDSSIYLCSGQLDRQETQYFGPGTRLLVL.

The chain has TRBV2 and TRBJ2-5; D remains unclear. The V gene lost 6 bases and the J gene lost 5 bases, with 16 bases spanning the gap. Per germline, CDR1 SNHLY and CDR2 FYNNEI. The length of the CDR3 is 14 residues. Here the CDR3 reads CASSYLGPQETQYF. The CDR3 DNA reads TGTGCCAGCAGCTATCTAGGCCCCCAGGAGACCCAGTACTTC.

The chain is built from TRBV7-3 and TRBJ2-7, with D unclear. Germline V CDR1 and CDR2: SGHTA, FQGTGA. Trimming took off 5 bases at V and 2 bases at J, with 16 bases between the two ends. The CDR3 is 15 amino acids. CDR3 residues: CASSPHPSVAYEQYF. CDR3 bases: TGTGCCAGCAGCCCTCACCCCTCGGTCGCCTACGAGCAGTACTTC.

This chain connects TRBV7-9 to TRBJ1-3, with 7 bases aligning to TRBD1. This CDR3 has 16 residues. Per the germline V gene, CDR1 is SEHNR and CDR2 is FQNEAQ (reference sequence). V lost 1 base to trimming and J lost 2 bases; unmatched junction nucleotides: 5. DNA for the CDR3: TGTGCCAGCAGCTTAGTTGGGACAGTTGCTGGAAACACCATATATTTT. Encoded protein: CASSLVGTVAGNTIYF.

The genes are TRBV21-1 and TRBJ2-7; the table calls TRBD1, which could not be checked here. TRBV21-1 is labeled a pseudogene. The CDR3 sequence is 16 residues long. CDR3 residues: CASSKDCRQSTYEQYF. In nucleotides, the CDR3 is TGTGCCAGCAGCAAGGATTGTCGACAGTCCACCTACGAGCAGTACTTC.

The CDR3 is CASSLLGTSGGQETQYF. The CDR3 nucleotides are TGCGCCAGCAGTCTCCTAGGGACTAGCGGGGGACAAGAGACCCAGTACTTC. The rearrangement links TRBV5-1 to TRBJ2-5; TRBD2 matches at 14 bases. The V gene's germline CDR1 is SGHRS and CDR2 YFSETQ. V gave up 5 bases and J gave up 2 bases; unmatched junction bases: 8. The CDR3 is 17 amino acids.

The chain uses TRBV5-6 and TRBJ2-1; 8 bases align to TRBD1. V was pared by 3 bases and J by 3 bases, with 5 bases of the junction left unmatched. This CDR3 has 15 residues. Germline-derived CDR1 and CDR2 are SGHDT and YYEEEE. The CDR3 sequence: CASSYTGTGYNEQFF. CDR3 nucleotides: TGTGCCAGCAGCTATACCGGGACAGGCTACAATGAGCAGTTCTTC.

The chain joins TRBV5-5 to TRBJ2-5; 11 bases are shared with TRBD1. The CDR3 contains 14 residues. Germline lookup yields CDR1 SGHKS and CDR2 YYEKEE (reference sequence). Trimming cost V 3 bases and J 5 bases; bases outside gene matches: 3. CDR3: CASSSGTGGETQYF. Written as DNA, the CDR3 is TGTGCCAGCAGCTCCGGGACAGGGGGGGAGACCCAGTACTTC. Filled out from reference TRBV5-5 and TRBJ2-5, the complete variable domain reads DAGVTQSPTHLIKTRGQQVTLRCSPISGHKSVSWYQQVLGQGPQFIFQYYEKEERGRGNFPDRFSARQFPNYSSELNVNALLLGDSALYLCASSSGTGGETQYFGPGTRLLVL.